These 25 T cell receptor beta chains share one sample of origin, sequenced in a study of Graves' ophthalmopathy and Graves' hyperthyroidism. Using RNA transcripts, the TCR beta CDR3 regions were amplified. HTBI primers served in a first-round RT-PCR, which a second-round multiplex PCR followed. TCRdb re-analysed the multiplex PCR reads in MiXCR, keeping a single row per CDR3 protein. The sample has under 350,000 distinct CDR3 sequences, about a sixth seen once; the top ten hold 9% to 15%. Sequenced sample: peripheral blood. The receptor set was obtained from an adult man with Graves' ophthalmopathy.

This clonotype has a count of ten or more. This sequence joins TRBV6-1 and TRBJ1-1; tentative D call: TRBD1 (6 bases). The V and J ends lost 6 bases and 1 base respectively, with 12 bases between them. Per the germline V gene, CDR1 is MNHNS and CDR2 is SASEGT. The CDR3 covers 14 residues. The CDR3 is CASRQGFRNTEAFF. The CDR3 bases are TGTGCCAGCAGGCAGGGGTTTAGGAACACTGAAGCTTTCTTT.

This clonotype was observed at least ten times. The chain is built from TRBV11-2 and TRBJ2-3, with a weak D call TRBD1 (6 bases). CDR1 SGHAT and CDR2 FQNNGV come from the germline V gene. The V gene lost 0 bases and the J gene lost 6 bases, with 13 bases spanning the gap. The CDR3 contains 15 residues. CDR3 DNA: TGTGCCAGCAGCTTAGACAGGGGAGTTGTCGATACGCAGTATTTT. Translation gives CASSLDRGVVDTQYF.

This clonotype appeared many times. The rearrangement joins TRBV9 to TRBJ2-7, with D possibly matching TRBD2 (6 bases). V dropped 2 bases and J dropped 3 bases, with 12 bases sitting between them. CDR1 is SGDLS, CDR2 YYNGEE, per germline. This CDR3 contains 14 residues. In DNA, the CDR3 is TGTGCCAGCAGCGTCGGAGGGACGATCTACGAGCAGTACTTC. Translated: CASSVGGTIYEQYF.

At least ten counts were recorded for this clonotype. The genes are TRBV29-1 and TRBJ2-1; no clear D gene. Germline CDR1 SQVTM, CDR2 ANQGSEA. Trimming removed 5 bases at V and 6 bases at J, with 11 bases between. The CDR3 has 12 amino acids. Here the CDR3 DNA reads TGCAGCGTTCAAGTTCTTTCCAATGAGCAGTTCTTC. Protein: CSVQVLSNEQFF.

Many counts were recorded for this clonotype. The chain carries TRBV30 and TRBJ1-2; D gene uncertain. The germline CDR1 and CDR2 sequences are GTSNPN and SVGIG (reference sequence). The ends were cut back, 0 bases at V and 5 bases at J, with 10 bases in the middle. CDR3 length equals 13 residues. CDR3 residues: CAWSVVWRYGYTF. CDR3 coding DNA: TGTGCCTGGAGTGTAGTTTGGAGGTATGGCTACACCTTC.

This clonotype was seen repeatedly, ten times or more. J is TRBJ2-5 and V is TRBV4-2; 7 nucleotides align to TRBD2. Germline CDR1 and CDR2: LGHNA and YNFKEQ. The V and J ends lost 0 bases and 4 bases, in that order; junction bases with no gene match: 5. This CDR3 has 15 amino acids. The CDR3: CASSQDFLAGETQYF. CDR3 sequence (DNA): TGTGCCAGCAGCCAAGATTTTTTAGCGGGAGAGACCCAGTACTTC.

This clonotype came up many times. CDR3 nucleotides: TGTGCCAGCAGCTTAGCGAGGGGACAGGGGTCCTACGAGCAGTACTTC. This sequence encodes CASSLARGQGSYEQYF. The rearrangement links TRBV11-1 to TRBJ2-7, with 10 bases matching TRBD1. Germline CDR1 and CDR2: SGHAT and FQDESV (reference sequence). CDR3 length: 16 residues. The V gene end was trimmed by 0 bases and the J gene end by 1 base; junction bases not matched to a gene: 3.

This clonotype was picked up many times. The V call is TRBV10-3, the J call TRBJ2-7; 7 nucleotides line up with TRBD1. This CDR3 is built from 14 residues. From germline, CDR1 is ENHRY and CDR2 SYGVKD. The V segment lost 6 bases and the J segment 3 bases; nucleotides outside the gene matches: 8. The CDR3, as DNA: TGTGCCATCAGGGACCCCCGGGACAGCTACGAGCAGTACTTC. Its protein product is CAIRDPRDSYEQYF.

This chain joins TRBV28 and TRBJ2-5; D perhaps matches TRBD1 (6 bases). The ends were cut back, 5 bases at V and 5 bases at J, with 15 bases in the middle. The germline V gene encodes CDR1 MDHEN and CDR2 SYDVKM. The length of the CDR3 is 14 residues. CDR3 sequence (DNA): TGTGCCAGCAGTCGCGACCAGGGGTTGGAGACCCAGTACTTC. Translating gives CASSRDQGLETQYF.

This clonotype was recorded at least ten times. The chain recombines TRBV27 with TRBJ2-2; 7 bases align to TRBD2. Per germline, CDR1 MNHEY and CDR2 SMNVEV (reference sequence). The CDR3 spans 17 residues. Trimming took 3 bases from V and 3 from J; bases not matched to a gene: 10. This chain's CDR3 is CASSLALRLAHTGELFF. In nucleotides, the CDR3 is TGTGCCAGCAGTTTGGCTCTCCGACTAGCCCACACCGGGGAGCTGTTTTTT.

The CDR3 DNA reads as TGTGCCAGCAGTTTCTTGGACAGGGTTCGTTCACCCCTCCACTTT. This codes for CASSFLDRVRSPLHF. V and J are TRBV28 and TRBJ1-6; 8 bases align to TRBD1. This CDR3 comprises 15 residues. Looked up from germline, CDR1 is MDHEN and CDR2 is SYDVKM. With 3 bases clipped from V and 9 bases from J, the junction kept 7 bases outside the gene matches.

This clonotype was picked up many times. The CDR3 DNA follows: TGTGCCAGCAGCTCGGACAGGACCTCTAACTATGGCTACACCTTC. Translating gives CASSSDRTSNYGYTF. V and J are TRBV13 and TRBJ1-2; 7 bases line up with TRBD1. Germline V lookup: CDR1 PRHDT, CDR2 FYEKMQ (reference sequence). The CDR3 has 15 amino acids. J lost 0 bases, V lost 4 bases, and 5 bases had no gene match.

The sample holds many counts of this clonotype. The J gene is TRBJ1-6, the V gene TRBV4-2; possible D gene TRBD1, 5 bases. Per germline, CDR1 LGHNA and CDR2 YNFKEQ. The CDR3 is 14 residues long. Trimming took off 2 bases at V and 10 bases at J, with 12 bases between the two ends. Here the CDR3 reads CASSQRRGESPLHF. The CDR3 coding sequence is TGTGCCAGCAGCCAACGGAGGGGCGAATCACCCCTCCACTTT.

Points on this clonotype: This sequence may be a read error, since a much larger clone differs from it by one base. The conserved final phenylalanine or tryptophan is absent from the CDR3, which likely points to a read error. The chain uses TRBV15 and TRBJ2-2; D call uncertain. From germline, CDR1 is LNHNV and CDR2 YYDKDF (reference sequence). Deletions cut 4 bases from V and 1 base from J, with 7 bases between. This CDR3 is built from 14 residues. The CDR3 loop reads CATSTSKNTGELFL. The CDR3 DNA is TGTGCCACCAGCACTTCAAAGAACACCGGGGAGCTGTTTCTT.

The chain carries TRBV20-1 and TRBJ2-7, with TRBD2 as a possible D gene (6 bases). This CDR3 spans 15 amino acids. Germline loops: CDR1 DFQATT, CDR2 SNEGSKA (reference sequence). The V end was cut by 1 base, the J end by 5 bases, with 18 bases between. This CDR3 reads CSARGDFQALHEQYF. The CDR3 bases are TGCAGTGCTAGAGGGGACTTCCAAGCGCTCCACGAGCAGTACTTC.

This clonotype was seen only a few times. This chain uses TRBV9 with TRBJ2-2; TRBD1 agrees at 7 bases. The V segment lost 4 bases and the J segment 6 bases; nucleotides outside the gene matches: 15. From germline, CDR1 is SGDLS and CDR2 YYNGEE. The CDR3 length is 17 residues. The CDR3 sequence: CASSPTPTGMEPGELFF. The DNA for the CDR3 is TGTGCCAGCAGCCCTACCCCGACAGGGATGGAGCCCGGGGAGCTGTTTTTT. Together with reference TRBV9 and TRBJ2-2, the CDR3 gives the full variable domain: DSGVTQTPKHLITATGQRVTLRCSPRSGDLSVYWYQQSLDQGLQFLIQYYNGEERAKGNILERFSAQQFPDLHSELNLSSLELGDSALYFCASSPTPTGMEPGELFFGEGSRLTVL.

This clonotype was counted many times. The chain joins TRBV3-1 to TRBJ1-2; D is ambiguous. With 0 bases removed from V and 4 bases from J, the gap between germline ends came to 9 bases. CDR3 length: 14 amino acids. Germline V gives CDR1 LGHDT, CDR2 YNNKEL (reference sequence). CDR3 bases: TGTGCCAGCAGCCAAGATCAACCTCCCTATGGCTACACCTTC. Encoded protein: CASSQDQPPYGYTF.

This clonotype was counted many times. The chain carries TRBV19 and TRBJ1-5, with unresolved D. Germline V gives CDR1 LNHDA, CDR2 SQIVND (reference sequence). The V end was cut by 5 bases, the J end by 2 bases, with 13 bases between. CDR3 length: 15 amino acids. The CDR3 sequence: CASSPGTYGNQPQHF. CDR3 coding DNA: TGTGCCAGTAGTCCCGGAACATACGGCAATCAGCCCCAGCATTTT. The variable domain in full, with the rest retrieved from reference TRBV19 and TRBJ1-5, is DGGITQSPKYLFRKEGQNVTLSCEQNLNHDAMYWYRQDPGQGLRLIYYSQIVNDFQKGDIAEGYSVSREKKESFPLTVTSAQKNPTAFYLCASSPGTYGNQPQHFGDGTRLSIL.

This clonotype was seen ten or more times. The rearrangement links TRBV30 to TRBJ2-7, with D hard to call. The CDR3 totals 14 residues. V was cut by 1 base and J by 0 bases, with 10 bases left in between. Germline CDR1 and CDR2: GTSNPN and SVGIG (reference sequence). The CDR3 is CAWSGRGFSYEQYF. The CDR3 bases are TGTGCCTGGAGTGGTAGAGGATTCTCCTACGAGCAGTACTTC.

This clonotype was detected ten times or more. The chain employs TRBV6-5 and TRBJ1-6; perhaps TRBD1 as D (6 bases). Trimming shortened V by 0 bases and J by 7 bases, and 10 bases separated the two germline ends. Germline V gene data show CDR1 as MNHEY and CDR2 as SVGAGI. The CDR3 is made up of 15 amino acids. The CDR3 protein is CASSYSGGSNSPLHF. In nucleotides, the CDR3 is TGTGCCAGCAGTTACTCAGGGGGAAGCAATTCACCCCTCCACTTT.

This clonotype was counted at least ten times. The chain recombines TRBV6-2 or TRBV6-3 with TRBJ1-5; 8 bases are a match to TRBD1. The CDR3 length is 18 residues. V shed 6 bases, J shed 2 bases, and the junction held 15 bases outside the gene matches. Per germline, CDR1 MNHEY and CDR2 SVGEGT. The CDR3 DNA is TGTGCCAGCAGCCGTGGGACAGGAACTTGGCAGGGCAATCAGCCCCAGCATTTT. Translating gives CASSRGTGTWQGNQPQHF.

This clonotype was counted at least ten times. The chain is built from TRBV28 and TRBJ2-2; maybe TRBD2 (5 bases). Germline CDR1 is MDHEN and CDR2 is SYDVKM. The V gene lost 2 bases and the J gene lost 0 bases, with 7 bases spanning the gap. The CDR3 covers 15 residues. The CDR3 region is CASSLRGSNTGELFF. The CDR3 DNA sequence: TGTGCCAGCAGTTTACGGGGTTCGAACACCGGGGAGCTGTTTTTT. The variable domain in full, completed from reference TRBV28 and TRBJ2-2, reads DVKVTQSSRYLVKRTGEKVFLECVQDMDHENMFWYRQDPGLGLRLIYFSYDVKMKEKGDIPEGYSVSREKKERFSLILESASTNQTSMYLCASSLRGSNTGELFFGEGSRLTVL.

This clonotype occurred many times. The chain links TRBV7-2 to TRBJ1-2; D gene unclear. The CDR3 is 13 amino acids. CDR1 is SGHTA, CDR2 FQGNSA, per germline. The V end was cut by 5 bases, the J end by 7 bases, with 14 bases between. The chain's CDR3 is CASSAQLRSGYTF. The CDR3, as DNA: TGTGCCAGCAGCGCCCAACTCCGGAGTGGCTACACCTTC.

This clonotype was counted a few times. The chain joins TRBV6-1 to TRBJ2-7, with a weak D call TRBD2 (5 bases). This CDR3 contains 13 residues. Germline CDR1 is MNHNS and CDR2 is SASEGT. V was clipped by 4 bases and J by 2 bases, with 9 bases between them. The DNA of the CDR3 is TGTGCCAGCAGTGTTACTAGAACCTACGAGCAGTACTTC. Amino acids: CASSVTRTYEQYF.

The chain recombines TRBV20-1 with TRBJ1-1, with D possibly matching TRBD1 (5 bases). The CDR3 runs to 15 residues. V gave up 0 bases and J gave up 6 bases, with 17 bases separating them. The germline gives CDR1 DFQATT, CDR2 SNEGSKA (reference sequence). CDR3 bases: TGCAGTGCTAGAGACGGACCAGGGCTCAGGGCTGAAGCTTTCTTT. As protein: CSARDGPGLRAEAFF.